Here is one T cell receptor beta chain with its context. The target antigen is unknown. Germline values: CDR1 MNHEY, CDR2 SMNVEV (reference sequence). This CDR3 has 16 amino acids. The sample comes from a study of CXCR3-negative and CXCR3-positive naive CD8 T cells. Study-level results: CXCR3-positive naive cells carried more hydrophobic TRB CDR3s than CXCR3-negative ones.

Through 5' RACE with UMI labels, the TRB cDNA libraries were prepared. TCRdb re-analyzed the 5' RACE reads; it lists each CDR3 protein once, without DNA. The ten top clones account for more than 0.45%, within a sample of 50,000 to 70,000 distinct CDR3 sequences. The chain recombines TRBV27 with TRBJ2-6; lacking DNA, the TRBD2 call made by TCRdb goes unchecked. The source material was naive CXCR3+ CD8+ T cells from blood. Documented subset: CD45RO-CCR7+CD27+CD95- naive CD8+ T cells expressing CXCR3 (TNR3+). The TCR was taken from a human donor in good health. Some clones in this sample may be carry-over from other donors' samples. The CDR3 loop reads CASSPSGGSGANVLTF.